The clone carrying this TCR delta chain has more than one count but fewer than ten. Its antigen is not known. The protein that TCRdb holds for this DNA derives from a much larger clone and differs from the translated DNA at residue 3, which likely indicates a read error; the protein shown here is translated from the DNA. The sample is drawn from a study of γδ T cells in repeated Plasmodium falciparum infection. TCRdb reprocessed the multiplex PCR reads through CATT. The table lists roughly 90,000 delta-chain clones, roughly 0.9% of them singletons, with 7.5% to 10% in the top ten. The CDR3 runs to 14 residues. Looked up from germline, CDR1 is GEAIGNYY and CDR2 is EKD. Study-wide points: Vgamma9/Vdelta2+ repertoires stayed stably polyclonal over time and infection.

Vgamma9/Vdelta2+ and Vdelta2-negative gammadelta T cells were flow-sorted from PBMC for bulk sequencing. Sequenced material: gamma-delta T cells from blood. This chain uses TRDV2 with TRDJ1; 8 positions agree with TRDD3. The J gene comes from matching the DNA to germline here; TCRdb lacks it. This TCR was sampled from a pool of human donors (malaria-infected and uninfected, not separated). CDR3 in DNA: TGTGCCCGTGACACCGGCTGGGGGAGGGGTAAACTCATCTTT. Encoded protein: CARDTGWGRGKLIF.